There are many counts of the clone carrying this T cell receptor beta chain. Its antigen is not identified. The sample comes from a study of T cell repertoires in cytomegalovirus infection. Study at large: In public TCR beta signatures, there were indications of both CMV infection and matching HLA type. Overall study findings and caveats: Totalled public TCR beta family frequency picked out people who carried CMV plus the relevant HLA. Dominating the ex vivo response were HLA-C-restricted CMV-specific TCR beta clonotypes.

CDR3 length: 14 residues. V lost 4 bases, J lost 5 bases, and 15 bases lay in between. Germline values: CDR1 SGHVS, CDR2 FQNEAQ. TCRdb re-called the reads through MiXCR, storing one row per CDR3 protein. The sample has around 300,000 distinct CDR3 sequences; 9% to 9.5% are singletons. J is TRBJ2-7 and V is TRBV7-8, with D possibly TRBD1 on 6 matching bases. The TCR originated in a human donor in good health (CMV status not recorded). Some clones in this sample may be carry-over from other donors' samples. The sample taken for sequencing was PBMCs. CDR3 in amino acids: CASSWDTPGDEQYF. In DNA form, the CDR3 reads TGTGCCAGCAGCTGGGACACCCCTGGCGACGAGCAGTACTTC.